This record concerns one TCR beta chain sequence. In terms of age and location, participants ranged from roughly 18 to 90 years and lived in about two dozen US areas. In assigning cohorts, the study relied on participant-reported clinical history. This sample is drawn from a study of blood T cell repertoires in COVID-19. Study-level background: Researchers got acute and convalescent COVID-19 samples from the United States, Italy and Spain.

In the authors' methods: Reference gene primer amplification gave nucleated cell count estimates. Using immunoSEQ multiplex PCR, the repertoire was profiled, and TCRdb retains in-frame clones only, with some absent. D and trimming come from the DNA, and the V and J calls and clone size come from that table. The table lists approximately 200,000 clones, nearly 90% of them singletons. The J segment lost 0 bases and the V segment lost 3 bases, leaving 0 bases of the junction unmatched. Germline CDR1 reads MNHEY; CDR2 reads SMNVEV (reference sequence). This CDR3 has 15 amino acids. This TCR derives from a woman between 40 and 55 years old with acute COVID-19. The chain is built from TRBV27 and TRBJ2-1; 9 positions agree with TRBD2. The sequenced sample was PBMCs or T cells enriched from blood (not recorded which). The CDR3 coding sequence is TGTGCCAGCAGTTTGCGGGAGGGCTCCTACAATGAGCAGTTCTTC. Its protein product is CASSLREGSYNEQFF.